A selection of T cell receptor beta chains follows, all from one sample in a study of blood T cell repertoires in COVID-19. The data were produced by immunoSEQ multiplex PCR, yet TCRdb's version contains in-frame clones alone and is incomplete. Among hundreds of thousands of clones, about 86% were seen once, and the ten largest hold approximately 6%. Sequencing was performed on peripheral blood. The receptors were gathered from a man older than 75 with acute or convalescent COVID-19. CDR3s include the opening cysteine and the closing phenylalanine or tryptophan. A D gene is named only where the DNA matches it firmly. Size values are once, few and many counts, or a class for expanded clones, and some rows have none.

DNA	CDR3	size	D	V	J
TGTGCCAGCAGTGACAACAGGGAGAGCCAGCCCCAGCATTTT	CASSDNRESQPQHF	NA	NA	TRBV2	TRBJ1-5
TGTGCCAGCAGCTATCGGACAGTCCAAGAGACCCAGTACTTC	CASSYRTVQETQYF	NA	NA	TRBV11-2	TRBJ2-5
TGCGCCAGCAGCTTGGCTCGGGGGAAGGGCACAGATACGCAGTATTTT	CASSLARGKGTDTQYF	NA	NA	TRBV5-1	TRBJ2-3
TGTGCCAGCAGTTTGACAGGGGTCGAAATGGGCTACACCTTC	CASSLTGVEMGYTF	NA	TRBD1	TRBV27	TRBJ1-2
TGCGCCAGCAGCTTGTTGCTTGGGACAGGGGTTGGGGACATTCAGTACTTC	CASSLLLGTGVGDIQYF	NA	TRBD1	TRBV5-1	TRBJ2-4
TGTGCCAGCTCACCACCGCGGGACAGCAAATTTAGCAATCAGCCCCAGCATTTT	CASSPPRDSKFSNQPQHF	NA	TRBD1	TRBV18	TRBJ1-5
TGCGCCAGCAGCTTGGGAGGACAGGGGGTGGAGACCCAGTACTTC	CASSLGGQGVETQYF	NA	TRBD1	TRBV5-1	TRBJ2-5
TGTGCCAGCAGAGGGACAGGGAGGTCCGAGCAGTACTTC	CASRGTGRSEQYF	NA	TRBD1	TRBV27	TRBJ2-7
TGTGCCAGCAGCCAACAGGGGTGGGGGACCCAGTACTTC	CASSQQGWGTQYF	NA	NA	TRBV3-1/TRBV3-2	TRBJ2-5
TGCGCCAGCAGAGCGGGTCCTAACACAGATACGCAGTATTTT	CASRAGPNTDTQYF	NA	NA	TRBV5-1	TRBJ2-3
TGTGCCAGCAGGCAGCGTAACACCGGGGAGCTGTTTTTT	CASRQRNTGELFF	few	NA	TRBV6-5	TRBJ2-2
TGTGCCAGCGGGAAAGCGGGAGGGGCCTACAATGAGCAGTTCTTC	CASGKAGGAYNEQFF	NA	TRBD2	TRBV5-6	TRBJ2-1
TGTGCCACCAGCAGAGGGGGGACTAGCGGACACAATGAGCAGTTCTTC	CATSRGGTSGHNEQFF	NA	TRBD2	TRBV15	TRBJ2-1
TGTGCCAGCAGACGGCTAGCGGGAGTTACTAGCACAGATACGCAGTATTTT	CASRRLAGVTSTDTQYF	once	TRBD2	TRBV5-4	TRBJ2-3
TGTGCCTGGAGTACTTCCGGGGGAGGTGAGCAGTTCTTC	CAWSTSGGGEQFF	NA	NA	TRBV30	TRBJ2-1
TGTGCCAGCAGCCCCGCGGATGTCGACTATGGCTACACCTTC	CASSPADVDYGYTF	NA	NA	TRBV3-1/TRBV3-2	TRBJ1-2
TGTGCCAGCAGCTCTACGGACGGGGGGGCCTACGAGCAGTACTTC	CASSSTDGGAYEQYF	NA	TRBD2	TRBV27	TRBJ2-7
TGCAGCGTTGACTTTGGCAGGGCTGTCTATGGCTACACCTTC	CSVDFGRAVYGYTF	NA	NA	TRBV29-1	TRBJ1-2
TGTGCCAGCATCGGGGGACGGGGCGAGCAGTACTTC	CASIGGRGEQYF	once	NA	TRBV11-2	TRBJ2-7
TGTGCCAGCTCACCAGGACAGGGACCTTCCTACGAGCAGTACTTC	CASSPGQGPSYEQYF	NA	TRBD1	TRBV18	TRBJ2-7
TGTGCCAGCAGCGTAGGGGAAGGGGGCGTCACTGAAGCTTTCTTT	CASSVGEGGVTEAFF	NA	TRBD1	TRBV9	TRBJ1-1
TGTGCCAGCAGCAAATGGGGAGTGAGGCTAAGCTCCTATAATTCACCCCTCCACTTT	CASSKWGVRLSSYNSPLHF	NA	NA	TRBV21-1	TRBJ1-6
TGTGCCATGACTAGGAGCCGAGAGACCCAGTACTTC	CAMTRSRETQYF	NA	NA	TRBV3-1/TRBV3-2	TRBJ2-5
TGCGCCAGCCCTCGGTGGGACATTGTTAACGGGGAGCTGTTTTTT	CASPRWDIVNGELFF	NA	NA	TRBV23-1	TRBJ2-2
TGTGCCAGCAGCTGGACCGGGACAGAGCAGTTCTTC	CASSWTGTEQFF	once	NA	TRBV7-2	TRBJ2-1
TGTGCCAGCAGCAGACTAGCGGGGGGACAAGAGACCCAGTACTTC	CASSRLAGGQETQYF	NA	TRBD2	TRBV7-9	TRBJ2-5
TGTGCCAGCAGTGAAATGGGAGCAGGTTTATACACCATATATTTT	CASSEMGAGLYTIYF	NA	NA	TRBV6-1	TRBJ1-3
TGCGCCAGCAGCCTAAAGCAATCTGGGGCCAACGTCCTGACTTTC	CASSLKQSGANVLTF	NA	NA	TRBV5-1	TRBJ2-6
TGTGCCAGCAGTGAAGCGGGGAGTCAAGAGACCCAGTACTTC	CASSEAGSQETQYF	NA	NA	TRBV6-1	TRBJ2-5
TGTGCCAGCAGCCGGACGGGAGTCTCTGGAAACACCATATATTTT	CASSRTGVSGNTIYF	NA	NA	TRBV3-1/TRBV3-2	TRBJ1-3
TGCGCCAGCAGCCCCAGTCAAAATTCACCCCTCCACTTT	CASSPSQNSPLHF	NA	NA	TRBV5-1	TRBJ1-6
TGTGCCAGCAGCAAAGAGGGGCAGGGGAACCCCTACGAGCAGTACTTC	CASSKEGQGNPYEQYF	NA	NA	TRBV21-1	TRBJ2-7
TGTGCCAGTGGCGGAACTAGCGGGAGGAACACCGGGGAGCTGTTTTTT	CASGGTSGRNTGELFF	NA	TRBD2	TRBV6-6	TRBJ2-2
TGTGCCAGCAGTCTCCTATCGGGGGGACTCCACTTT	CASSLLSGGLHF	NA	NA	TRBV27	TRBJ1-6
TGCGCCAGCAGCTTCAGTCAGGGTGAAAAACTGTTTTTT	CASSFSQGEKLFF	NA	NA	TRBV5-1	TRBJ1-4
TGCGCCAGCAGCCATCATCCTCAGACAGACCTGAACACTGAAGCTTTCTTT	CASSHHPQTDLNTEAFF	NA	NA	TRBV4-1	TRBJ1-1
TGTGCCAGCAGCTTAGATGGGGGCTACCAAGAGACCCAGTACTTC	CASSLDGGYQETQYF	NA	NA	TRBV7-2	TRBJ2-5
TGTGCCAGCTCACCACCGGACAGGATTGCCTACGAGCAGTACTTC	CASSPPDRIAYEQYF	NA	TRBD1	TRBV18	TRBJ2-7
TGTGCCAGCAGTTACCCTGACGGGGGTTATCCCCAGCATTTT	CASSYPDGGYPQHF	NA	NA	TRBV6-2/TRBV6-3	TRBJ1-5
TGTGCCAGCAGCCCGGGGTTCCAAGAGACCCAGTACTTC	CASSPGFQETQYF	NA	NA	TRBV14	TRBJ2-5
TGTGCCAGCAGCGTCTCAGGGCAACAAGAGACCCAGTACTTC	CASSVSGQQETQYF	NA	NA	TRBV9	TRBJ2-5
TGTGCCAGCAGCCTACAGGGAGGGGGCACTGAAGCTTTCTTT	CASSLQGGGTEAFF	NA	NA	TRBV28	TRBJ1-1
TGTGCCAGCACCCAAGATTCGGCCCATGGAGTCGAGCAGTACTTC	CASTQDSAHGVEQYF	NA	NA	TRBV7-8	TRBJ2-7
TGTGCCAGCAGTGAAGGTGGGAGAAAGGCGACAGATACGCAGTATTTT	CASSEGGRKATDTQYF	NA	NA	TRBV2	TRBJ2-3
TGTGCCAGCAGCAGAACTAGCTCTGGAAACACCATATATTTT	CASSRTSSGNTIYF	NA	NA	TRBV11-3	TRBJ1-3
TGTGCCAGCAGCTTAGGGGAGGGATCCTACAATGAGCAGTTCTTC	CASSLGEGSYNEQFF	NA	TRBD2	TRBV7-2	TRBJ2-1
TGCAGCGTTGGGAGAACTTTTGGGGCCGGCGGCACAGATACGCAGTATTTT	CSVGRTFGAGGTDTQYF	NA	NA	TRBV29-1	TRBJ2-3
TGCAGCGCTACTACAGGTTCTGGAAACACCATATATTTT	CSATTGSGNTIYF	NA	NA	TRBV29-1	TRBJ1-3
TGTGCCAGCAGTTTATTAGCCGGCGGGGGGAACAATGAGCAGTTCTTC	CASSLLAGGGNNEQFF	few	TRBD2	TRBV28	TRBJ2-1